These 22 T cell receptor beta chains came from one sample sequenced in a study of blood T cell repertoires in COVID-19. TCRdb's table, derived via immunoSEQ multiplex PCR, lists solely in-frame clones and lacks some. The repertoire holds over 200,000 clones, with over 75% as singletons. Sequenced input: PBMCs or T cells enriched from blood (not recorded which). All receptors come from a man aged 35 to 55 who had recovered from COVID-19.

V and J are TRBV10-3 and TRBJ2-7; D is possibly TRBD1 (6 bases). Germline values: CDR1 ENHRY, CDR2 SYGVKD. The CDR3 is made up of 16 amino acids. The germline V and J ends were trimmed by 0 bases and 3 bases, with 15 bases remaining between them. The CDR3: CAISESHRAAGYEQYF. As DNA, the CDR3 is TGTGCCATCAGTGAGTCCCACAGGGCCGCAGGCTACGAGCAGTACTTC.

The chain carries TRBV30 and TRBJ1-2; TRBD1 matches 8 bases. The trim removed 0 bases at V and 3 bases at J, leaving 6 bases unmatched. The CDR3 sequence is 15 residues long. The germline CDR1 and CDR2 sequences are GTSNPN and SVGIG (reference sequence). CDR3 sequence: CAWSVRDRQYYGYTF. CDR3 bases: TGTGCCTGGAGTGTAAGGGACAGGCAATACTATGGCTACACCTTC. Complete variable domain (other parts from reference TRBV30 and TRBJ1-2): SQTIHQWPATLVQPVGSPLSLECTVEGTSNPNLYWYRQAAGRGLQLLFYSVGIGQISSEVPQNLSASRPQDRQFILSSKKLLLSDSGFYLCAWSVRDRQYYGYTFGSGTRLTVV.

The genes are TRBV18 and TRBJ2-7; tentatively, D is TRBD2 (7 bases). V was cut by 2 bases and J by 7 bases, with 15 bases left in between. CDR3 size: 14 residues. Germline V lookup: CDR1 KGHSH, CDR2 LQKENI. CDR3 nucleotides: TGTGCCAGCTCACCAGGGGGGGCTACGGTTGAGCAGTACTTC. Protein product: CASSPGGATVEQYF.

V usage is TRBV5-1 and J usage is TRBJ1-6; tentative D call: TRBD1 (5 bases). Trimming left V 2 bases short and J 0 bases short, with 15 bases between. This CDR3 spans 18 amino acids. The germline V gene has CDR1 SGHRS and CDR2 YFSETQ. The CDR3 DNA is TGCGCCAGCAGCTTAGGGGCCACAGCTTCCTCCTATAATTCACCCCTCCACTTT. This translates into CASSLGATASSYNSPLHF.

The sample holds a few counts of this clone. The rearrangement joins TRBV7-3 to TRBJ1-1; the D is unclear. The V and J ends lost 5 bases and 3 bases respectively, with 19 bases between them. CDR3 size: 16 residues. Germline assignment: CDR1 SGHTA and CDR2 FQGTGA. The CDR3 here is CASSQSPRGGYTEAFF. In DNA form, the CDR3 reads TGTGCCAGCAGCCAGAGCCCCCGGGGAGGATACACTGAAGCTTTCTTT.

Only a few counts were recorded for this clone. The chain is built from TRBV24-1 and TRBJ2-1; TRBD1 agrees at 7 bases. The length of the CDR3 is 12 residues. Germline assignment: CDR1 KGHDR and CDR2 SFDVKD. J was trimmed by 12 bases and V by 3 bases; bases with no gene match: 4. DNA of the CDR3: TGTGCCACCAGTGATGGGACAGCGCGGCAGTTCTTC. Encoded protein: CATSDGTARQFF.

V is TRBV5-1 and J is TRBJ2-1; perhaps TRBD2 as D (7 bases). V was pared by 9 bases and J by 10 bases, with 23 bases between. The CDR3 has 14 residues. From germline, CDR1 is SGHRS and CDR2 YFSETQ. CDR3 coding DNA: TGCGCCACACCCTTGAGGCGGGGGCAAAGGGAGCAGTTCTTC. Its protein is CATPLRRGQREQFF.

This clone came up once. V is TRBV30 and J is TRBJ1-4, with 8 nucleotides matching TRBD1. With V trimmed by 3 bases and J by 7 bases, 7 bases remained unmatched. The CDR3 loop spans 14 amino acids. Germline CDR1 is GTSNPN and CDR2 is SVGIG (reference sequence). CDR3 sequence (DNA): TGTGCCTGGAGGGACAGGGCGCATTCTGAAAAACTGTTTTTT. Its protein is CAWRDRAHSEKLFF.

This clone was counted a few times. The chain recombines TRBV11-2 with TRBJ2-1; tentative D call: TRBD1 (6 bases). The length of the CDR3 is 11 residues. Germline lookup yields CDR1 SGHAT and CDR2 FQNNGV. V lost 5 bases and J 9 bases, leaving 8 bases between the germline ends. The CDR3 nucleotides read TGTGCCAGCAGCCAGGGGTTTGAGCAGTTCTTC. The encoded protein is CASSQGFEQFF.

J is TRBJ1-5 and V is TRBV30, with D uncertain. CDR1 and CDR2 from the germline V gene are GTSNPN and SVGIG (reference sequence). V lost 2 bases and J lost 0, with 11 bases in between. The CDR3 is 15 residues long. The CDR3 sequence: CAWSRGQNSNQPQHF. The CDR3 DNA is TGTGCCTGGAGTAGAGGGCAGAATAGCAATCAGCCCCAGCATTTT.

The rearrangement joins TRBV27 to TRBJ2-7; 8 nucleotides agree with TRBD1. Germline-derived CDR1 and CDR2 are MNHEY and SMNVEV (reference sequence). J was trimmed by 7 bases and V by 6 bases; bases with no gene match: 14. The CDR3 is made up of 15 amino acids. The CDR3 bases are TGTGCCAGCAGGGCCCTGGACAGGGTCTTGAGGGAGCAGTACTTC. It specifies CASRALDRVLREQYF.

In DNA form, the CDR3 reads TGTGCCAGCAGTCGCATCCCCGGGGAGGGCGGCACAGATACGCAGTATTTT. Translating it yields CASSRIPGEGGTDTQYF. The rearrangement links TRBV9 to TRBJ2-3, with 7 bases lining up with TRBD2. The CDR3 is 17 residues long. CDR1 and CDR2 from the germline V gene are SGDLS and YYNGEE. Trimming took 5 bases from V and 1 from J; bases not matched to a gene: 13.

In DNA, the CDR3 is TGTGCTAGTGGTCCGTTTCTAGCGGGAGTGGTTGAGCAGTTCTTC. Translating gives CASGPFLAGVVEQFF. The rearrangement uses TRBV12-5 and TRBJ2-1; 10 nucleotides match TRBD2. Germline V gene data show CDR1 as LGHNT and CDR2 as FRNRAP. CDR3 size: 15 residues. The V gene end was trimmed by 5 bases and the J gene end by 9 bases; junction bases not matched to a gene: 10.

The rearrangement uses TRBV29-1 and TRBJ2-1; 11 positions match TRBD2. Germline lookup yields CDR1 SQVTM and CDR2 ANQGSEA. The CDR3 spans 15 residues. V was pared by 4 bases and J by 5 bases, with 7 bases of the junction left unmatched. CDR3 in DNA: TGCAGCGTTGCTCCTATAGCGGGGGGGGACAATGAGCAGTTCTTC. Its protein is CSVAPIAGGDNEQFF.

CDR3 in amino acids: CASSLDRGGLYNSPLHF. For the CDR3, the DNA is TGTGCCAGCAGCCTAGACAGGGGAGGCCTATATAATTCACCCCTCCACTTT. The chain links TRBV7-2 to TRBJ1-6; 8 bases line up with TRBD1. The CDR3 loop spans 17 amino acids. Per the germline V gene, CDR1 is SGHTA and CDR2 is FQGNSA. V shed 5 bases, J shed 4 bases, and the junction held 10 bases outside the gene matches.

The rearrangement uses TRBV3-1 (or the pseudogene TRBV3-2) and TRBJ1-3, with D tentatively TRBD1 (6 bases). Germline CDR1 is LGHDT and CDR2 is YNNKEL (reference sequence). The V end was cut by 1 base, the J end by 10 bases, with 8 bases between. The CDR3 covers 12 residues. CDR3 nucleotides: TGTGCCAGCAGCCAAGGCCAGGGGACCATATATTTT. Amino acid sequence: CASSQGQGTIYF.

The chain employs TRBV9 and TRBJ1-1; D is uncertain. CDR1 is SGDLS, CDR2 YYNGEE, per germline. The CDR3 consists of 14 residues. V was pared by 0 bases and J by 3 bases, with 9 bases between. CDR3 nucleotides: TGTGCCAGCAGCGTAGCTAGGCGAGACACTGAAGCTTTCTTT. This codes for CASSVARRDTEAFF.

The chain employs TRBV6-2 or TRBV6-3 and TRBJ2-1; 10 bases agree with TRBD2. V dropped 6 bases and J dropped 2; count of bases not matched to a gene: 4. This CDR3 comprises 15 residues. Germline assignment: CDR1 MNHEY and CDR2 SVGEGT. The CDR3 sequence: CASSLAGGPYNEQFF. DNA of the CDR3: TGTGCCAGCAGCTTAGCGGGGGGCCCCTACAATGAGCAGTTCTTC.

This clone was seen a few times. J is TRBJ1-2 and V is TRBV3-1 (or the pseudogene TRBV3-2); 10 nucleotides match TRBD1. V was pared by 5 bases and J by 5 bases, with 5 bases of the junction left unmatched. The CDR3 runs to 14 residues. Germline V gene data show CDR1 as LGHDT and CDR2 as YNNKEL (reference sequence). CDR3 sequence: CASSYGQGVYGYTF. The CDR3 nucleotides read TGTGCCAGCAGCTACGGACAGGGGGTTTATGGCTACACCTTC.

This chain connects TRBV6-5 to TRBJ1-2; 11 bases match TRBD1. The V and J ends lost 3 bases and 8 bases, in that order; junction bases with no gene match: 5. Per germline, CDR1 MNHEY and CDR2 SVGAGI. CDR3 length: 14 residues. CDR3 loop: CASSYRTGGEGYTF. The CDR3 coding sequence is TGTGCCAGCAGTTATAGGACAGGGGGCGAGGGCTACACCTTC.

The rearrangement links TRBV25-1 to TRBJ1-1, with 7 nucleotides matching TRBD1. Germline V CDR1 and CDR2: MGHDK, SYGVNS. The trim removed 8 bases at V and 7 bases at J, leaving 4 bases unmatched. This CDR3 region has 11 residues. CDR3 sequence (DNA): TGTGCCAGCGGACAGGTCAATGAAGCTTTCTTT. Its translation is CASGQVNEAFF.

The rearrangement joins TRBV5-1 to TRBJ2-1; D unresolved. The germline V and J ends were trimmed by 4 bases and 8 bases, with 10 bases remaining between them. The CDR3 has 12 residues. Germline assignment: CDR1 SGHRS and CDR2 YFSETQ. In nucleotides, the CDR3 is TGCGCCAGCAGCATTCTCGCGGATGAGCAGTTCTTC. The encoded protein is CASSILADEQFF.